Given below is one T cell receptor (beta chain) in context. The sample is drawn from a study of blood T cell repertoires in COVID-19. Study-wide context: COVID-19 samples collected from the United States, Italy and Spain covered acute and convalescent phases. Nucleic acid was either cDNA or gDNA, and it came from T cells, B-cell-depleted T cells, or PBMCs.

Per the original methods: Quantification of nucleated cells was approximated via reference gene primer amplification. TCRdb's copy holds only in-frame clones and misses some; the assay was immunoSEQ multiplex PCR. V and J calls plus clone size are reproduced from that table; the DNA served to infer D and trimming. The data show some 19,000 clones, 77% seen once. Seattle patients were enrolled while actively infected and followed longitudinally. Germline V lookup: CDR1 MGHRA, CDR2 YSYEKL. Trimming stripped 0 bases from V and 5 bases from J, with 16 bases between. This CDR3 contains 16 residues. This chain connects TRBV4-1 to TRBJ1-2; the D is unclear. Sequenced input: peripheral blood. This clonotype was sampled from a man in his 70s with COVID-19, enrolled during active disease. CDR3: CASSQDTGNRRYGYTF. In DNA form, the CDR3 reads TGCGCCAGCAGCCAAGACACCGGGAACAGACGATATGGCTACACCTTC.